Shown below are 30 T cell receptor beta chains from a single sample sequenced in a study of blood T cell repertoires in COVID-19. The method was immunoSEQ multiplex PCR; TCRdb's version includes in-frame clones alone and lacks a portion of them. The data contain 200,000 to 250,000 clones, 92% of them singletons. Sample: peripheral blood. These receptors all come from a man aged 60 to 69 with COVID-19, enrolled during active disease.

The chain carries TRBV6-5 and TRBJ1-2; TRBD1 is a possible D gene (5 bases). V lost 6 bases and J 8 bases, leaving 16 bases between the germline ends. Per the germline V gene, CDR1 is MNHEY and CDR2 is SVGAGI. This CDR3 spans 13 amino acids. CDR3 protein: CASSPRGDPGYTF. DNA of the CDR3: TGTGCCAGCAGCCCCCGGGGGGACCCCGGCTACACCTTC.

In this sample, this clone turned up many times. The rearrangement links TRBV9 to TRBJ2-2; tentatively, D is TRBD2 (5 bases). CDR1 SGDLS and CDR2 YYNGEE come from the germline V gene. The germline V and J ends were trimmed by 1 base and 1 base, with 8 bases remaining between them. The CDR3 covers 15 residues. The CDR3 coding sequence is TGTGCCAGCAGCGTAATCGGAGGGAACACCGGGGAGCTGTTTTTT. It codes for CASSVIGGNTGELFF.

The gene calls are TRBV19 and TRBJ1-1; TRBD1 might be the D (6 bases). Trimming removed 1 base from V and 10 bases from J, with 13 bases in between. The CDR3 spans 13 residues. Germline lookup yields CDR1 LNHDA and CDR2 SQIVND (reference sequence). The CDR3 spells CASSIGQVVPAFF. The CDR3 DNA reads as TGTGCCAGTAGTATAGGACAGGTAGTACCAGCTTTCTTT.

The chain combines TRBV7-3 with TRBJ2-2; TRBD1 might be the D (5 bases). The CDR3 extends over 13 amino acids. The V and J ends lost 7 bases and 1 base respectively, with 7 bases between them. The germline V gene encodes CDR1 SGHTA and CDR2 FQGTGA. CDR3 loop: CASKTGNTGELFF. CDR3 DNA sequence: TGTGCCAGCAAAACAGGGAACACCGGGGAGCTGTTTTTT.

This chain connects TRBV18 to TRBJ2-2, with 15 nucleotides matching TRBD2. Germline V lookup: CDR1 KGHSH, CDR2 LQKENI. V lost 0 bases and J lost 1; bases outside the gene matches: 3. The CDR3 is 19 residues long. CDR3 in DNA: TGTGCCAGCTCACCACCGGGACTAGCGGGAGGCTTGAACACCGGGGAGCTGTTTTTT. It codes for CASSPPGLAGGLNTGELFF.

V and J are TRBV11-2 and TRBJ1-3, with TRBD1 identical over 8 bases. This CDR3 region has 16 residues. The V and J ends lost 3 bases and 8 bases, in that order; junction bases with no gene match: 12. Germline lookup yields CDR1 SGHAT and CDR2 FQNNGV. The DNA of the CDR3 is TGTGCCAGCAGCTTGGACGGGACAGGACCGGTTCACACCATATATTTT. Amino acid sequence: CASSLDGTGPVHTIYF.

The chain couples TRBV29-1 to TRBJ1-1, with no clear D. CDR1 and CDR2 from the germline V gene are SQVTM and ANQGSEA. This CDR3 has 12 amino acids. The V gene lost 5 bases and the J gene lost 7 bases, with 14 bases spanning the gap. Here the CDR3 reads CSVLQDTLEAFF. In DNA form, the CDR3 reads TGCAGCGTTTTACAAGATACCCTTGAAGCTTTCTTT.

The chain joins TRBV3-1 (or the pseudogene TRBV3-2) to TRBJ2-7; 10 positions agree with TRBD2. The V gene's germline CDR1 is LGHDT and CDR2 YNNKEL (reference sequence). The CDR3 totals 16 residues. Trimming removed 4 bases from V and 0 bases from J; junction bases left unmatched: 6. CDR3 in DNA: TGTGCCAGCAGCCCACTTAGCGGGGGGAGCTCCTACGAGCAGTACTTC. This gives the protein CASSPLSGGSSYEQYF.

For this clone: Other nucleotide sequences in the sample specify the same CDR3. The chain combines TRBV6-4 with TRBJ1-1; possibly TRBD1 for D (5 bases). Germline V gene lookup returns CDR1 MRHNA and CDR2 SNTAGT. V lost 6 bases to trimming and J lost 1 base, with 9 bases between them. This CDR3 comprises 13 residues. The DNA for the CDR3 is TGTGCCAGCAGAACCGACAGGAACACTGAAGCTTTCTTT. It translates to CASRTDRNTEAFF.

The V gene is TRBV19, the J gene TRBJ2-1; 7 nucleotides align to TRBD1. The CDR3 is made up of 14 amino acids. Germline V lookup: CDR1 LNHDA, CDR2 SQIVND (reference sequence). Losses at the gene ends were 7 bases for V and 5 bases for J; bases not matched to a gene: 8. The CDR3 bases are TGTGCCAGTAACCTCGACAGGGCCCACAATGAGCAGTTCTTC. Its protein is CASNLDRAHNEQFF.

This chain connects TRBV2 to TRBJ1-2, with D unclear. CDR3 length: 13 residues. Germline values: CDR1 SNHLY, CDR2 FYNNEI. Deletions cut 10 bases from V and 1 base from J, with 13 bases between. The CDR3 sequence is CATQREFNYGYTF. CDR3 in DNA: TGTGCCACACAACGTGAATTTAACTATGGCTACACCTTC.

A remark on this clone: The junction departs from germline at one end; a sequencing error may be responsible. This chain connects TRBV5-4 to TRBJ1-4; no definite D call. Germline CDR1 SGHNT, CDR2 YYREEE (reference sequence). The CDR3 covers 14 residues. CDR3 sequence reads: CASSLWEAKEKLFF. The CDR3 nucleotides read TGTGCCAGCAGCTTATGGGAGGCTAAGGAAAAACTGTTTTTT.

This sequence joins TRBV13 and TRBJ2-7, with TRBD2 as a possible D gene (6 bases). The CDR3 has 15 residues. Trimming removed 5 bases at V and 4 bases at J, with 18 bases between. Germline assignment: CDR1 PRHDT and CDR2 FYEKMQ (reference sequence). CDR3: CASSLYSPGGYEQYF. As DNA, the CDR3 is TGTGCCAGCAGCCTGTATAGCCCTGGGGGGTACGAGCAGTACTTC.

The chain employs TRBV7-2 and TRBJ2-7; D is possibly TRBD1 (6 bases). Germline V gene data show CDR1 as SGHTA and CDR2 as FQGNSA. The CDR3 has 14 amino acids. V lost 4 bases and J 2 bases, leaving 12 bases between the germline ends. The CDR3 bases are TGTGCCAGCAGCTCCTTGGACAGAACCTACGAGCAGTACTTC. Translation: CASSSLDRTYEQYF.

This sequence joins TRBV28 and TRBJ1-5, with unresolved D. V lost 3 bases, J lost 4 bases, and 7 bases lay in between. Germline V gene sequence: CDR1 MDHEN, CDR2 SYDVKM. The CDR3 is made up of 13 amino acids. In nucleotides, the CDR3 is TGTGCCAGCAGTTTTGGTCTAAATCAGCCCCAGCATTTT. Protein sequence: CASSFGLNQPQHF.

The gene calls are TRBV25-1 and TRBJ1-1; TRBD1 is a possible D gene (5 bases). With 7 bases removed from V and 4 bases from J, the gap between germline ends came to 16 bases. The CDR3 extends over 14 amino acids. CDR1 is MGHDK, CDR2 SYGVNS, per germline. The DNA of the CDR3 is TGTGCCAGCACCAAAAGCGGGGCATCCACTGAAGCTTTCTTT. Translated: CASTKSGASTEAFF.

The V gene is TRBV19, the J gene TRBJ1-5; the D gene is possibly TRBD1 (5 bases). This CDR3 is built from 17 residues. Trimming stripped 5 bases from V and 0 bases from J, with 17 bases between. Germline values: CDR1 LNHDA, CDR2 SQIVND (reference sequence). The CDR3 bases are TGTGCCAGTAGTTACTCCGGGGGTCAATATAGCAATCAGCCCCAGCATTTT. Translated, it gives CASSYSGGQYSNQPQHF.

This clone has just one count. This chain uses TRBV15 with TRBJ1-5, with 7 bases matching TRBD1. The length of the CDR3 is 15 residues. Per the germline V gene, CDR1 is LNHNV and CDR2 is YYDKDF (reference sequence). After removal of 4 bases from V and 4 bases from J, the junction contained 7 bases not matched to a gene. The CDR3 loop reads CATSKLGQENQPQHF. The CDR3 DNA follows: TGTGCCACCAGCAAATTAGGACAGGAAAATCAGCCCCAGCATTTT.

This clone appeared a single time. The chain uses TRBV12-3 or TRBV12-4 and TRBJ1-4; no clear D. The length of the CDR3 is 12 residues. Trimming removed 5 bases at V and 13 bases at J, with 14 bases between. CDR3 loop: CASSPLPGGLFF. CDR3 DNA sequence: TGTGCCAGCAGTCCCCTCCCAGGTGGACTGTTTTTT.

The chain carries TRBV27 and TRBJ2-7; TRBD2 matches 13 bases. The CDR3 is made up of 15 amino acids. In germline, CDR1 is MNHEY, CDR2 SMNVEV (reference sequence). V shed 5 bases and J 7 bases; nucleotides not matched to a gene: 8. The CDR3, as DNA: TGTGCCAGCAGTCATCGACTAGCGGGAGGTCGGGAGCAGTACTTC. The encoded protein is CASSHRLAGGREQYF.

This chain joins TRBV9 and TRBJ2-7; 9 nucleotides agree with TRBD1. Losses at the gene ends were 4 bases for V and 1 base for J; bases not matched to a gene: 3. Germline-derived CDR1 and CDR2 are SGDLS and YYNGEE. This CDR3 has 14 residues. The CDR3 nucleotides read TGTGCCAGCAGCTTGGGGACAGGGTCCTACGAGCAGTACTTC. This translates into CASSLGTGSYEQYF. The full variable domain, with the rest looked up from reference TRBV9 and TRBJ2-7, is DSGVTQTPKHLITATGQRVTLRCSPRSGDLSVYWYQQSLDQGLQFLIQYYNGEERAKGNILERFSAQQFPDLHSELNLSSLELGDSALYFCASSLGTGSYEQYFGPGTRLTVT.

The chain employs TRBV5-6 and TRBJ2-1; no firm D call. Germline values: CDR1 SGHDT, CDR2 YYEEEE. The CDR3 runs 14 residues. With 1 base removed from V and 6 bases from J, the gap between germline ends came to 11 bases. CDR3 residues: CASSLKGEINEQFF. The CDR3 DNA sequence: TGTGCCAGCAGCTTGAAAGGAGAGATCAATGAGCAGTTCTTC. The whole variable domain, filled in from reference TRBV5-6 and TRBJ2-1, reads DAGVTQSPTHLIKTRGQQVTLRCSPKSGHDTVSWYQQALGQGPQFIFQYYEEEERQRGNFPDRFSGHQFPNYSSELNVNALLLGDSALYLCASSLKGEINEQFFGPGTRLTVL.

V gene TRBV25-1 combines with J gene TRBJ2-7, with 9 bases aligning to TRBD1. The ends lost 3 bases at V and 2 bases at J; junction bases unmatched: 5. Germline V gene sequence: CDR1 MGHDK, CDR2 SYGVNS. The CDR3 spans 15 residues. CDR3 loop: CASSDRTGETYEQYF. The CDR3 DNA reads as TGTGCCAGCAGTGACCGGACAGGGGAAACCTACGAGCAGTACTTC.

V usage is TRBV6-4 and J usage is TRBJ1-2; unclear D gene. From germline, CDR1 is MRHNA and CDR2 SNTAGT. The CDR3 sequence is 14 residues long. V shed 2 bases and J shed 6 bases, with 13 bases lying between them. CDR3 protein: CASSDPISGDGYTF. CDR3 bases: TGTGCCAGCAGTGACCCAATCTCGGGAGATGGCTACACCTTC.

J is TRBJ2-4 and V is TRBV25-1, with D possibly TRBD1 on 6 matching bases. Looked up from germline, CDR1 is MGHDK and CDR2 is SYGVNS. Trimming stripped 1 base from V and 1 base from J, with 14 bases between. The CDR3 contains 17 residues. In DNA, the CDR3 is TGTGCCAGCAGTGAATCGTCAGGGGCTGGGGCCAAAAACATTCAGTACTTC. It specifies CASSESSGAGAKNIQYF.

DNA of the CDR3: TGTGCCAGCAGTTCCCGGGAAGCGGAGCAGTTCTTC. Its translation: CASSSREAEQFF. V gene TRBV9 combines with J gene TRBJ2-1; weak D call: TRBD2 (5 bases). The CDR3 is made up of 12 amino acids. Germline CDR1 reads SGDLS; CDR2 reads YYNGEE. The ends were cut back, 5 bases at V and 10 bases at J, with 13 bases in the middle.

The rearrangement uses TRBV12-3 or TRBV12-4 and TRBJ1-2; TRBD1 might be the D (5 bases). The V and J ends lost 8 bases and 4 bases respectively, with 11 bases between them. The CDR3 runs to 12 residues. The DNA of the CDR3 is TGTGCCAGCGAGAGGGACTCCTATGGCTACACCTTC. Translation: CASERDSYGYTF.

Written as DNA, the CDR3 is TGTGCCAGCAGTTCGAATACAGGGTCAATCTCCTACGAGCAGTACTTC. Protein product: CASSSNTGSISYEQYF. The chain has TRBV11-2 and TRBJ2-7, with a weak D call TRBD1 (6 bases). CDR3 length: 16 amino acids. Trimming took off 6 bases at V and 0 bases at J, with 18 bases between the two ends. From germline, CDR1 is SGHAT and CDR2 FQNNGV.

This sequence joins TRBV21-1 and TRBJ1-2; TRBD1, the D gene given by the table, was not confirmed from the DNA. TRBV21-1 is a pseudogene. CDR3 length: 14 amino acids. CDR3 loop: CASSPQSGNYGYTF. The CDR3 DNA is TGTGCCAGCAGCCCTCAATCAGGGAACTATGGCTACACCTTC.

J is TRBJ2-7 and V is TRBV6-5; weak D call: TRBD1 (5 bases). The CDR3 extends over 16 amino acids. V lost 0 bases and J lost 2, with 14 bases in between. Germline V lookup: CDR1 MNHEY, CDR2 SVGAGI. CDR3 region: CASSYSGQVLTYEQYF. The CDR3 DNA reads TGTGCCAGCAGTTACTCGGGGCAGGTTCTTACCTACGAGCAGTACTTC.